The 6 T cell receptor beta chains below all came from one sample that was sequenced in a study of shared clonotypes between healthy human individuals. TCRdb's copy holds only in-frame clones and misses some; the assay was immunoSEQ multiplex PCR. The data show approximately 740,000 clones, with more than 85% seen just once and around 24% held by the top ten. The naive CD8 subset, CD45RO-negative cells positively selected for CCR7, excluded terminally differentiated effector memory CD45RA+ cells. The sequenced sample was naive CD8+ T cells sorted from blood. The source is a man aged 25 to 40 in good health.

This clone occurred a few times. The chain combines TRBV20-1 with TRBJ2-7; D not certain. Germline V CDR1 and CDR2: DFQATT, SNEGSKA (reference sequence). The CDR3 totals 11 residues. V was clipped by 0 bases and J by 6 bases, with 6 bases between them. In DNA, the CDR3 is TGCAGTGCTAGAGATCCCCCCGAGCAGTACTTC. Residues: CSARDPPEQYF.

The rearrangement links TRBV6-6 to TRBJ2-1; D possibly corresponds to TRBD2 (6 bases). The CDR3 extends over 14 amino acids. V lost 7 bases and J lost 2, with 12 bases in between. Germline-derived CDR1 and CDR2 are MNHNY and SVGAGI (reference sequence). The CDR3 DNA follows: TGTGCCAGCATCGGGAGCCGGACCTACAATGAGCAGTTCTTC. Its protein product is CASIGSRTYNEQFF.

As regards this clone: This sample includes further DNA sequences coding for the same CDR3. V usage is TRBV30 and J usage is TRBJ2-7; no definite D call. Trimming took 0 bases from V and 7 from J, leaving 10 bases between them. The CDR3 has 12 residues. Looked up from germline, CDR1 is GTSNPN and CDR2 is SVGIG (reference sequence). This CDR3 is CAWSVGVGEQYF. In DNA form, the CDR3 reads TGTGCCTGGAGTGTTGGGGTTGGGGAGCAGTACTTC. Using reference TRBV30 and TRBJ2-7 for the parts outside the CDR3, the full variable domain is SQTIHQWPATLVQPVGSPLSLECTVEGTSNPNLYWYRQAAGRGLQLLFYSVGIGQISSEVPQNLSASRPQDRQFILSSKKLLLSDSGFYLCAWSVGVGEQYFGPGTRLTVT.

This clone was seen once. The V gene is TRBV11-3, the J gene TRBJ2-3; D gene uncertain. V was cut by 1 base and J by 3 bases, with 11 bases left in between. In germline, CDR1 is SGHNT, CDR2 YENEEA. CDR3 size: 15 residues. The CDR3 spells CASSLGSTRTDTQYF. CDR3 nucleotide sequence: TGTGCCAGCAGCTTAGGTTCGACGCGAACAGATACGCAGTATTTT.

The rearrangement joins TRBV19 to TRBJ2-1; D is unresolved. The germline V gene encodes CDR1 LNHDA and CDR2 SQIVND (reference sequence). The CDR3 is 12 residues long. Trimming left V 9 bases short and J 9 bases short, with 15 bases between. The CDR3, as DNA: TGTGCCAGCAACCCGAAGGTTGGTGAGCAGTTCTTC. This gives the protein CASNPKVGEQFF.

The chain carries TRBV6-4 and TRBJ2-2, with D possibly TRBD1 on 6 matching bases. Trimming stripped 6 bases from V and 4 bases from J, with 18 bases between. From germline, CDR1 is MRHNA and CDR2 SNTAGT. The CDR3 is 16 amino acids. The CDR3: CASSLQGGGGTGELFF. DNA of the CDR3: TGTGCCAGCAGCCTACAGGGTGGTGGTGGCACCGGGGAGCTGTTTTTT.